Each of the 20 T cell receptor beta chains below was sequenced from the same sample in a study of blood T cell repertoires in COVID-19. TCRdb's copy holds only in-frame clones and misses some; the assay was immunoSEQ multiplex PCR. In the table there are some 270,000 clones, roughly 84% of which are singletons. Sequenced material: PBMCs or T cells enriched from blood (not recorded which). The receptor source for this set is a woman aged 50 to 60 who had been exposed to COVID-19.

The chain employs TRBV29-1 and TRBJ1-1, with D perhaps TRBD1 (6 bases). Trimming left V 7 bases short and J 4 bases short, with 16 bases between. This CDR3 contains 13 residues. The V gene's germline CDR1 is SQVTM and CDR2 ANQGSEA. The CDR3 DNA follows: TGCAGCGCTCCGGGGGGGCGCGGCACTGAAGCTTTCTTT. Amino acids: CSAPGGRGTEAFF. Variable domain in full (rest from reference TRBV29-1 and TRBJ1-1): SAVISQKPSRDICQRGTSLTIQCQVDSQVTMMFWYRQQPGQSLTLIATANQGSEATYESGFVIDKFPISRPNLTFSTLTVSNMSPEDSSIYLCSAPGGRGTEAFFGQGTRLTVV.

J is TRBJ1-2 and V is TRBV11-2, with D possibly matching TRBD1 (5 bases). V was cut by 2 bases and J by 8 bases, with 15 bases left in between. The CDR3 runs 14 residues. Germline V CDR1 and CDR2: SGHAT, FQNNGV. Here the CDR3 DNA reads TGTGCCAGCAGCTTATTGTTGAGGAGGGGCGGCTACACCTTC. It encodes CASSLLLRRGGYTF. Full variable domain (remainder filled in from reference TRBV11-2 and TRBJ1-2): EAGVAQSPRYKIIEKRQSVAFWCNPISGHATLYWYQQILGQGPKLLIQFQNNGVVDDSQLPKDRFSAERLKGVDSTLKIQPAKLEDSAVYLCASSLLLRRGGYTFGSGTRLTVV.

J is TRBJ1-5 and V is TRBV19, with TRBD1 matching over 9 bases. CDR3 length: 16 amino acids. Per germline, CDR1 LNHDA and CDR2 SQIVND (reference sequence). J was trimmed by 2 bases and V by 5 bases; bases with no gene match: 7. The CDR3: CASSLGQGERNQPQHF. The CDR3 nucleotides read TGTGCCAGTAGTTTGGGACAGGGCGAGCGCAATCAGCCCCAGCATTTT.

The gene calls are TRBV20-1 and TRBJ1-1, with D maybe TRBD1 (5 bases). CDR3 length equals 12 residues. Germline CDR1 reads DFQATT; CDR2 reads SNEGSKA (reference sequence). V was shortened by 3 bases and J by 5 bases, with 10 bases between the two germline ends. The CDR3 sequence: CSASLGGTEAFF. The CDR3, as DNA: TGCAGTGCTAGTTTGGGGGGAACTGAAGCTTTCTTT.

This rearrangement joins TRBV3-1 (or the pseudogene TRBV3-2) to TRBJ2-1; 11 bases are shared with TRBD1. Per the germline V gene, CDR1 is LGHDT and CDR2 is YNNKEL (reference sequence). This CDR3 contains 14 residues. The V gene end was trimmed by 1 base and the J gene end by 8 bases; junction bases not matched to a gene: 1. The CDR3 sequence is CASSQVDRGHEQFF. The CDR3 bases are TGTGCCAGCAGCCAAGTGGACAGGGGGCATGAGCAGTTCTTC.

The rearrangement links TRBV4-3 to TRBJ1-2; the match to TRBD1 covers 7 bases. V trimming: 0 bases; J trimming: 3 bases; junction bases outside the gene matches: 13. Looked up from germline, CDR1 is LGHNA and CDR2 is YSLEER. The CDR3 totals 18 residues. The CDR3: CASSQDTQGGAAYYGYTF. As DNA, the CDR3 is TGCGCCAGCAGCCAAGATACCCAGGGGGGCGCTGCCTACTATGGCTACACCTTC.

V usage is TRBV9 and J usage is TRBJ2-5; 12 bases align to TRBD1. V was pared by 0 bases and J by 3 bases, with 15 bases of the junction left unmatched. Germline assignment: CDR1 SGDLS and CDR2 YYNGEE. This CDR3 contains 20 residues. The CDR3 protein is CASSVEAKGTGGPPKETQYF. The CDR3 nucleotides read TGTGCCAGCAGCGTAGAGGCAAAGGGGACAGGGGGCCCCCCAAAAGAGACCCAGTACTTC.

The chain uses TRBV6-1 and TRBJ2-3; 8 bases align to TRBD1. V was clipped by 3 bases and J by 4 bases; unmatched bases: 3. Germline V gives CDR1 MNHNS, CDR2 SASEGT. This CDR3 has 14 residues. The CDR3 reads CASSEQGQADTQYF. The CDR3 DNA reads as TGTGCCAGCAGTGAGCAGGGACAGGCAGATACGCAGTATTTT.

The rearrangement uses TRBV10-2 and TRBJ2-3; D perhaps matches TRBD1 (6 bases). The ends were cut back, 7 bases at V and 3 bases at J, with 14 bases in the middle. The CDR3 covers 14 residues. Germline CDR1 and CDR2: WSHSY and SAAADI. CDR3 region: CASNIQGGTDTQYF. The DNA of the CDR3 is TGCGCCAGCAACATACAGGGCGGGACAGATACGCAGTATTTT.

The chain has TRBV7-9 and TRBJ1-1; D not certain. V dropped 4 bases and J dropped 0 bases, with 6 bases sitting between them. The CDR3 runs to 13 residues. Germline lookup yields CDR1 SEHNR and CDR2 FQNEAQ (reference sequence). The CDR3 coding sequence is TGTGCCAGCAGCTACAGTGTGAACACTGAAGCTTTCTTT. Translating gives CASSYSVNTEAFF.

The genes are TRBV6-5 and TRBJ1-1, with D uncertain. Germline V CDR1 and CDR2: MNHEY, SVGAGI. This CDR3 contains 14 residues. With 6 bases removed from V and 1 base from J, the gap between germline ends came to 12 bases. CDR3 protein: CASSRRAANTEAFF. The CDR3 DNA reads TGTGCCAGCAGCCGGAGGGCGGCGAACACTGAAGCTTTCTTT.

V and J are TRBV19 and TRBJ1-2; D gene uncertain. CDR1 and CDR2 from the germline V gene are LNHDA and SQIVND (reference sequence). The CDR3 extends over 13 amino acids. Between the trimmed V and J ends, which lost 3 bases and 5 bases, there was a span of 10 bases. CDR3 nucleotide sequence: TGTGCCAGTAGTATCGGAGCAGCGTATGGCTACACCTTC. This codes for CASSIGAAYGYTF.

The CDR3 DNA sequence: TGTGCCAGCAGCTTTGGCAGGGCTCAGCCCCAGCATTTT. It codes for CASSFGRAQPQHF. The genes are TRBV13 and TRBJ1-5; D may be TRBD1 (5 bases). Germline V lookup: CDR1 PRHDT, CDR2 FYEKMQ (reference sequence). The length of the CDR3 is 13 residues. Trimming shortened V by 3 bases and J by 6 bases, and 9 bases separated the two germline ends.

The DNA of the CDR3 is TGTGCCAGCAGCCAAGTGGGGCGGGGGGTTTACAATGAGCAGTTCTTC. It translates to CASSQVGRGVYNEQFF. The chain couples TRBV4-2 to TRBJ2-1; TRBD2 agrees at 8 bases. Germline V lookup: CDR1 LGHNA, CDR2 YNFKEQ. CDR3 size: 16 residues. The junction had 6 bases not matched to a gene; V was cut back by 1 base and J by 4 bases.

V and J are TRBV19 and TRBJ2-3; TRBD2 aligns across 9 bases. The CDR3 loop spans 14 amino acids. V gave up 7 bases and J gave up 2 bases; unmatched junction bases: 4. Germline assignment: CDR1 LNHDA and CDR2 SQIVND (reference sequence). The CDR3 DNA follows: TGTGCCAGTATGCTAGCGGGGACCACAGATACGCAGTATTTT. This translates into CASMLAGTTDTQYF.

This clone was seen once. The CDR3 nucleotides read TGTGCCAGCAGAGTCCCGGGGTCCGATGAGCAGTTCTTC. This codes for CASRVPGSDEQFF. The chain links TRBV6-5 to TRBJ2-1, with D possibly being TRBD2 (5 bases). Germline values: CDR1 MNHEY, CDR2 SVGAGI. Trimming removed 6 bases from V and 8 bases from J, with 14 bases in between. This CDR3 has 13 amino acids.

This rearrangement joins TRBV5-1 to TRBJ2-4, with 7 positions matching TRBD1. CDR3 length: 13 residues. Trimming took 0 bases from V and 7 from J; bases not matched to a gene: 1. Looked up from germline, CDR1 is SGHRS and CDR2 is YFSETQ. CDR3 coding DNA: TGCGCCAGCAGCTTGGCGACAGGGAACATTCAGTACTTC. Translated, it gives CASSLATGNIQYF.

This sequence joins TRBV9 and TRBJ2-5; 8 bases map to TRBD1. The CDR3 loop spans 17 amino acids. Germline V lookup: CDR1 SGDLS, CDR2 YYNGEE. Trimming removed 4 bases from V and 1 base from J; junction bases left unmatched: 12. The CDR3, as DNA: TGTGCCAGCAGCATTCGCCCGACAGGGGCCCTCCAAGAGACCCAGTACTTC. Protein product: CASSIRPTGALQETQYF.

The rearrangement uses TRBV29-1 and TRBJ2-7; possibly TRBD1 for D (6 bases). Between the trimmed V and J ends, which lost 4 bases and 2 bases, there was a span of 9 bases. The CDR3 runs 12 residues. Germline lookup yields CDR1 SQVTM and CDR2 ANQGSEA. As DNA, the CDR3 is TGCAGCGTTGGTGGGGGCGCCTACGAGCAGTACTTC. Its protein product is CSVGGGAYEQYF.

The V and J genes are TRBV7-8 and TRBJ1-1; 8 nucleotides line up with TRBD1. The V gene's germline CDR1 is SGHVS and CDR2 FQNEAQ. After removal of 4 bases from V and 1 base from J, the junction contained 2 bases not matched to a gene. This CDR3 has 14 residues. CDR3 region: CASSSDRGNTEAFF. CDR3 nucleotides: TGTGCCAGCAGCTCCGACAGGGGGAACACTGAAGCTTTCTTT. The entire variable domain, with the rest obtained from reference TRBV7-8 and TRBJ1-1, is as follows: GAGVSQSPRYKVAKRGQDVALRCDPISGHVSLFWYQQALGQGPEFLTYFQNEAQLDKSGLPSDRFFAERPEGSVSTLKIQRTQQEDSAVYLCASSSDRGNTEAFFGQGTRLTVV.